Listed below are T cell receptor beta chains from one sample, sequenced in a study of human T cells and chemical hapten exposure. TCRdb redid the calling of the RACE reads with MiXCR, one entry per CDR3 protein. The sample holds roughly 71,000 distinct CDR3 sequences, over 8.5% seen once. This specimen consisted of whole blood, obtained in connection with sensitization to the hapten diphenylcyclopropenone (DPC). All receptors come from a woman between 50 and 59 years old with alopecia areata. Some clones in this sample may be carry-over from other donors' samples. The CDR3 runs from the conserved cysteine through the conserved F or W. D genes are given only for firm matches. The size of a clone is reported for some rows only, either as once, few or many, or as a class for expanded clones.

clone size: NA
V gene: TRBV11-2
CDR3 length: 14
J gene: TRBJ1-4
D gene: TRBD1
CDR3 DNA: TGTGCCAGCAGCTTTGGACAGGGAGGAGAAAAACTGTTTTTT
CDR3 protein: CASSFGQGGEKLFF

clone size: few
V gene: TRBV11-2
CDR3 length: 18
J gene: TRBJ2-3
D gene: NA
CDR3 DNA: TGTGCCAGCAGCCACCATCACCTAGGACGGTTCAGCACAGATACGCAGTATTTT
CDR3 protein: CASSHHHLGRFSTDTQYF

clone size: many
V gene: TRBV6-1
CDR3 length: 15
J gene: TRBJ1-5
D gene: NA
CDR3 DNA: TGTGCCAGCAGCAACTCGGCAGGGGAATTGGGGCCCCAGCATTTT
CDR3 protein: CASSNSAGELGPQHF

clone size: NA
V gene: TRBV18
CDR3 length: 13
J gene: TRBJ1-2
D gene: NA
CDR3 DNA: TGTGCCAGCTCACCTGACAGATCCTATGGCTACACCTTC
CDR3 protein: CASSPDRSYGYTF

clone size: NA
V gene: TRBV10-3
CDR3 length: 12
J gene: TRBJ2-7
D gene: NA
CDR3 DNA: TGTGCCATCAGCACAGCCTCCTACGAGCAGTACTTC
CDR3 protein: CAISTASYEQYF

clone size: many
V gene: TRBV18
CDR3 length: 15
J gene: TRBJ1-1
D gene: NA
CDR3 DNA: TGTGCCAGCTCACCCGACGAAACGGTGAACACTGAAGCTTTCTTT
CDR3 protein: CASSPDETVNTEAFF

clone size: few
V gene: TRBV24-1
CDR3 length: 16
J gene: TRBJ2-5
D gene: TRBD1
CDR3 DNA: TGTGCCACCAGTGAGCCCGGGACAGCGGTTCAAGAGACCCAGTACTTC
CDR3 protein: CATSEPGTAVQETQYF

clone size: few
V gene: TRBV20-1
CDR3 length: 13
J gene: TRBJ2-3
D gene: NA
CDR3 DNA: TGCAGTGCTACCGGACATCGCACAGATACGCAGTATTTT
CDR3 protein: CSATGHRTDTQYF

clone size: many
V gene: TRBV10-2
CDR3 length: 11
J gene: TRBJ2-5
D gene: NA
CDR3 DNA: TGCGCCAGCAGTGAGGGAGAGACCCAGTACTTC
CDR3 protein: CASSEGETQYF

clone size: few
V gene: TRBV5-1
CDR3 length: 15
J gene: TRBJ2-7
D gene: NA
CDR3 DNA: TGCGCCAGCAGCCCCGGGGACAAGCGAACCTACGAGCAGTACTTC
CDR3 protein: CASSPGDKRTYEQYF

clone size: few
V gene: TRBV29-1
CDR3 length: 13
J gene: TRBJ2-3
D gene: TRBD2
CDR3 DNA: TGCAGCGTTGGACTAGCTGTTAAAGATACGCAGTATTTT
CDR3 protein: CSVGLAVKDTQYF

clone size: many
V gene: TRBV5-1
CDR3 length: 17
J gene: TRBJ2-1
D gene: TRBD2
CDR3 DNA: TGCGCCAGCAGCAGATCAAGCGGGGAAAGAACCTACAATGAGCAGTTCTTC
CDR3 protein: CASSRSSGERTYNEQFF

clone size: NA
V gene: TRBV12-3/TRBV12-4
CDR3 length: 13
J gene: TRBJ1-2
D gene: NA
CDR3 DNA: TGTGCCAGCAGCCCCGGACTTTTCATTGGCTACACCTTC
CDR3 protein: CASSPGLFIGYTF

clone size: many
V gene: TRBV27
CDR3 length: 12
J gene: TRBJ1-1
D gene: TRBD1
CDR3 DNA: TGTGCCAGCAGTACAGGGGGCACTGAAGCTTTCTTT
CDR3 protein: CASSTGGTEAFF

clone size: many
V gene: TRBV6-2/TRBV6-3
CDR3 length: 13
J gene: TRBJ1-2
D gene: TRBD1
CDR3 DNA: TGTGCCAGCAGTTTCGCGGACAGGGGTTTCTGGACCTTC
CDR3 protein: CASSFADRGFWTF

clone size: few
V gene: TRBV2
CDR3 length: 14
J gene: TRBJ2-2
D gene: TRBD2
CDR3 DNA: TGTGCCAACAAGCGGGAGCTTGACACCGGGGAGCTGTTTTTT
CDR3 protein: CANKRELDTGELFF

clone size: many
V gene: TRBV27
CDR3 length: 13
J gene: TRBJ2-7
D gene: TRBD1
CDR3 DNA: TGTGCCAGCAGGCCGGGACAGTCCTACGAGCAGTACTTC
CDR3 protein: CASRPGQSYEQYF

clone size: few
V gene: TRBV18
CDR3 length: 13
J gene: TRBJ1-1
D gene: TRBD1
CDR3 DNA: TGTGCCAGCTCACCTGGGACAGACGTAGAAGCTTTCTTT
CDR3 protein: CASSPGTDVEAFF

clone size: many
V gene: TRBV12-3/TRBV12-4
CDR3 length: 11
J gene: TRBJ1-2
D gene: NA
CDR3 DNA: TGTGCCAGTGGGACATTCGACGGCTACACCTTC
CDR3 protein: CASGTFDGYTF

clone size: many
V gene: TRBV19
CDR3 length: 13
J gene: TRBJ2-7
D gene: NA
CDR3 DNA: TGTGCCAGTAGTATGGGACTTTACTACGAGCAGTACTTC
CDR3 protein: CASSMGLYYEQYF